This paragraph covers one T cell receptor beta chain sequence. The antigen is not known. Other nucleotide sequences from this sample produce the same CDR3. Germline-derived CDR1 and CDR2 are MNHEY and SMNVEV (reference sequence). CDR3 length: 12 amino acids. With 2 bases removed from V and 9 bases from J, the gap between germline ends came to 8 bases. Sorted-subset replicate PCR reactions contained roughly 200 ng DNA, corresponding to some 30,000 T cell genomes. TCRdb keeps only in-frame clones here, not all; method: immunoSEQ multiplex PCR. This sample carries about 2.1 million clones, just over 90% of them seen once, and the ten largest clones take 1.5% to 2%. These data are taken from a study of shared clonotypes between healthy human individuals. The wider study: Each donor's CD8 memory used one plate, CD8 naive two, each CD4 subset three.

CD45RO negativity and positive selection for CCR7 defined naive CD8 cells, a population that excluded terminally differentiated effector memory CD45RA+ cells. Broader study findings: Clonotypes which were not shared had lower generation probabilities than clonotypes that all four donors shared.

Sequenced input: naive CD8+ T cells from PBMCs. The receptor comes from a man younger than 35 in good health. Some clones in this sample may be carry-over from other donors' samples. The J gene is TRBJ2-1, the V gene TRBV27; D call uncertain. As DNA, the CDR3 is TGTGCCAGCAGTTTACTGGTAGGTGAGCAGTTCTTC. Its translation: CASSLLVGEQFF.